This TCR beta chain was profiled in a study of tumor-infiltrating lymphocytes in primary liver carcinoma. Study information: The patients, men and women alike, were aged 30 to 69 years.

The CDR3 runs to 17 residues. The germline gives CDR1 MDHEN, CDR2 SYDVKM. V trimming: 8 bases; J trimming: 3 bases; junction bases outside the gene matches: 14. General study findings and limits: About 7.5-25% of top clones, no more, were shared by all five regions.

As to this clonotype: Antigen specificity is unknown.

Synthesis of TCR beta cDNA was carried out from 500 ng total RNA with a constant-region primer. Three nested multiplex PCR rounds, a slightly modified ARM-PCR method, built the TCR beta libraries. The first two PCR rounds, roughly 10 cycles each, used TRBV1-TRBV30 forward primers and a C-beta reverse primer. One entry per CDR3 protein results from TCRdb running MiXCR on the multiplex PCR reads. The table has about 35,000 distinct CDR3 sequences, approximately 73% seen once; the top ten hold roughly 16%. DNA and RNA were both co-extracted from 20-30 mg of bulk tissue that had not been sorted. The rearrangement joins TRBV28 to TRBJ2-3; 10 positions match TRBD2. The sequence derives from a middle-aged man with primary liver carcinoma and hepatitis B virus infection. The sequenced material came from liver tumor tissue from sampling region 4. Subset specified: tumor region T4, right-lateral pole. The chain's CDR3 is CASGNLTPGLATDTQYF. DNA of the CDR3: TGTGCCAGCGGCAATCTCACACCGGGACTAGCGACAGATACGCAGTATTTT. The variable domain in full, with the rest retrieved from reference TRBV28 and TRBJ2-3, is DVKVTQSSRYLVKRTGEKVFLECVQDMDHENMFWYRQDPGLGLRLIYFSYDVKMKEKGDIPEGYSVSREKKERFSLILESASTNQTSMYLCASGNLTPGLATDTQYFGPGTRLTVL.